Following are 8 T cell receptor beta chains from one sample sequenced in a study of T-cell memory formation after mild COVID-19. TCRdb passed the 5' RACE reads through MiXCR, listing each CDR3 protein once. Among under 85,000 distinct CDR3 sequences listed, more than 11% were seen once. The sequenced sample was PBMCs or a T cell subset sorted from them (not recorded which). The source of these receptors is an adult woman who had mild COVID-19 (a few samples of this study predate the infection). Cell type and time point are not known.

This sequence joins TRBV20-1 and TRBJ1-1; weak D call: TRBD1 (6 bases). Trimming took off 6 bases at V and 3 bases at J, with 17 bases between the two ends. The CDR3 length is 14 residues. CDR1 is DFQATT, CDR2 SNEGSKA, per germline (reference sequence). The CDR3 nucleotides read TGCAGTGCGGATTACAGGGAGCTCCACACTGAAGCTTTCTTT. This translates into CSADYRELHTEAFF.

The V and J genes are TRBV24-1 and TRBJ2-1; 12 bases match TRBD2. The germline V gene encodes CDR1 KGHDR and CDR2 SFDVKD. The ends lost 2 bases at V and 5 bases at J; junction bases unmatched: 3. The CDR3 sequence is 16 residues long. CDR3 protein: CATSDWTSGINNEQFF. CDR3 DNA sequence: TGTGCCACCAGTGATTGGACTAGCGGGATCAACAATGAGCAGTTCTTC.

This clonotype occurred a few times. Written as DNA, the CDR3 is TGTGCCAGCAGCTCTGGCCCATTTCAGCCGAGCGGGGAGCTGTTTTTT. This encodes CASSSGPFQPSGELFF. The rearrangement joins TRBV5-8 to TRBJ2-2; D gene unclear. CDR1 and CDR2 from the germline V gene are SGHTS and YDEGEE. V was shortened by 3 bases and J by 7 bases, with 19 bases between the two germline ends. The CDR3 runs to 16 residues.

This clonotype was detected only a few times. This rearrangement joins TRBV14 to TRBJ2-2; 11 bases match TRBD2. Germline CDR1 SGHDN, CDR2 FVKESK. The V gene end was trimmed by 6 bases and the J gene end by 3 bases; junction bases not matched to a gene: 3. The CDR3 extends over 15 amino acids. The CDR3, as DNA: TGTGCCAGCAGAACTAGCGGGAGTTACACCGGGGAGCTGTTTTTT. Translated, it gives CASRTSGSYTGELFF.

The V gene is TRBV7-8, the J gene TRBJ1-6, with D unclear. Germline CDR1 SGHVS, CDR2 FQNEAQ. CDR3 length: 13 amino acids. The V gene lost 10 bases and the J gene lost 5 bases, with 12 bases spanning the gap. This CDR3 reads CAIDPGDNSPLHF. The CDR3 DNA follows: TGTGCCATCGACCCTGGGGATAATTCACCCCTCCACTTT.

The chain links TRBV4-3 to TRBJ2-7, with 7 bases fitting TRBD2. J lost 3 bases, V lost 5 bases, and 19 bases had no gene match. Germline loops: CDR1 LGHNA, CDR2 YSLEER. The length of the CDR3 is 18 residues. This CDR3 is CASSRSLAAYTGGYEQYF. The CDR3 bases are TGCGCCAGCAGCAGGTCTCTAGCGGCCTACACTGGGGGCTACGAGCAGTACTTC.

The table lists this clonotype with a few counts. The chain joins TRBV29-1 to TRBJ2-3; the match to TRBD2 covers 12 bases. J gave up 0 bases and V 0 bases, and 13 bases lay outside the gene matches. CDR3 length: 20 amino acids. Germline CDR1 and CDR2: SQVTM and ANQGSEA. CDR3 coding DNA: TGCAGCGTTGAAGAAGTACAGACTAGCGGGAGAGTTACTAGCACAGATACGCAGTATTTT. Translation: CSVEEVQTSGRVTSTDTQYF.

This clonotype came up a few times. V is TRBV5-1 and J is TRBJ1-1, with D hard to call. The germline CDR1 and CDR2 sequences are SGHRS and YFSETQ. Trimming stripped 0 bases from V and 0 bases from J, with 6 bases between. The CDR3 has 14 residues. Written as DNA, the CDR3 is TGCGCCAGCAGCTTGGGTCATTTGAACACTGAAGCTTTCTTT. Encoded protein: CASSLGHLNTEAFF.